The source of this T cell receptor beta chain is a study of chemoradiotherapy in HPV16-positive cancers. Generated by immunoSEQ multiplex PCR, the TCRdb table keeps only in-frame clones and is missing some. The sample records about 68,000 clones, about 90% being singletons. The specimen comprised blood, sampled from a patient who underwent chemoradiotherapy. The receptor's source is a human donor with HPV-associated anogenital cancer.

The CDR3 region has the DNA TGTGCCAGCAGCACCCGAGCTAGTATTGGGGAAGAGACCCAGTACTTC. It specifies CASSTRASIGEETQYF. The J gene is TRBJ2-5, the V gene TRBV9; D gene unclear. Germline lookup yields CDR1 SGDLS and CDR2 YYNGEE. V gave up 4 bases and J gave up 3 bases, with 19 bases separating them. The CDR3 covers 16 residues. Filled out from reference TRBV9 and TRBJ2-5, the complete variable domain reads DSGVTQTPKHLITATGQRVTLRCSPRSGDLSVYWYQQSLDQGLQFLIQYYNGEERAKGNILERFSAQQFPDLHSELNLSSLELGDSALYFCASSTRASIGEETQYFGPGTRLLVL.